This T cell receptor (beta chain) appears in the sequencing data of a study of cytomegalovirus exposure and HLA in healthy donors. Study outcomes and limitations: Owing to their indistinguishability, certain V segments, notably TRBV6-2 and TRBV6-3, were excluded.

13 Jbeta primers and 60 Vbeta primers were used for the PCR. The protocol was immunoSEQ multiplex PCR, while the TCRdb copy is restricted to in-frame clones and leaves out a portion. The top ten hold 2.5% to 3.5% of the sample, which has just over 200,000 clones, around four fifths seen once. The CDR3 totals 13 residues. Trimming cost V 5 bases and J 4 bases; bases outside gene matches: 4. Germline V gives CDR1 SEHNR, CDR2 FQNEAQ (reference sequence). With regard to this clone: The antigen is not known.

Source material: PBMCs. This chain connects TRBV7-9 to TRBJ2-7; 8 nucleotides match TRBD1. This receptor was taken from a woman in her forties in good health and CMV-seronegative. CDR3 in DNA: TGTGCCAGCAGCCTGGGACAGGTTTACGAGCAGTACTTC. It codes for CASSLGQVYEQYF.